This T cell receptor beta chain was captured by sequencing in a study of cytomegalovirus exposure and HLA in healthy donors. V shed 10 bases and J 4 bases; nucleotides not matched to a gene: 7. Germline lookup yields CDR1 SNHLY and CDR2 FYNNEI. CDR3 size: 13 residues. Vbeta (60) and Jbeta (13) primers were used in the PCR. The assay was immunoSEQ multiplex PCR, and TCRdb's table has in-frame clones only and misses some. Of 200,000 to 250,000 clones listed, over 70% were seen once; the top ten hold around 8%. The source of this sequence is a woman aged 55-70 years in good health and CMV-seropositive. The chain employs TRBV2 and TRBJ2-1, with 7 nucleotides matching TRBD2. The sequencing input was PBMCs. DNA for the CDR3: TGTGCCACCGCGGGAGAACGGTACAATGAGCAGTTCTTC. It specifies CATAGERYNEQFF.